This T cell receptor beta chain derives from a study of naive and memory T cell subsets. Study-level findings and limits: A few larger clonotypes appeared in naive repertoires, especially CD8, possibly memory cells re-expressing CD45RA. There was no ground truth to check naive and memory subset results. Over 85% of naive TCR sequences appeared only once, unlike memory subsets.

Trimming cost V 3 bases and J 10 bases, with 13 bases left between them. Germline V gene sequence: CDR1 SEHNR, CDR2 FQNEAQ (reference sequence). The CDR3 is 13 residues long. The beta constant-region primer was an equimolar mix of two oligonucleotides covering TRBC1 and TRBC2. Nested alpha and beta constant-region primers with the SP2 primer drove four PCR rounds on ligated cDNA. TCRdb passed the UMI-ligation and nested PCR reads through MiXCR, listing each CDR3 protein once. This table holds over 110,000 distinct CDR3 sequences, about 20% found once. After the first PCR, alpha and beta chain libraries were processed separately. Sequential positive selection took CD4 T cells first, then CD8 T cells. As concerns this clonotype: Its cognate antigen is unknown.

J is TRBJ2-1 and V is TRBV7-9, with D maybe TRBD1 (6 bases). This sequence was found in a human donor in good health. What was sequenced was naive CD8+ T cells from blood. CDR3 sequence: CASSFPLGTEQFF. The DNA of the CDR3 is TGTGCCAGCAGCTTCCCCCTCGGGACAGAGCAGTTCTTC.